This entry describes one T cell receptor beta chain. Its antigen has not been determined. Per-base quality was not reported, and no clone a single base away is much larger than it. The sample comes from a study of cytomegalovirus exposure and HLA in healthy donors (dated by TCRdb to the late 2010s). In terms of the full investigation: A later analysis indicated that the 95 to 150 validation repertoires were generated on the platform also employed for the roughly 720 repertoires of the first cohort. The study aimed to test whether signatures of past pathogen exposure could be identified by cataloging public T cell receptors. A separate validation cohort of roughly 130 different subjects was used in addition to the roughly 720-subject first cohort. High-throughput TCR immunosequencing, statistical association of individual TCRs with disease status, and machine learning were combined to predict cytomegalovirus infection status. General findings and caveats noted by the study authors: In a later analysis, TCRs clustered in the first cohort were found to also tend to co-occur in the approximately 120 validation repertoires, with approximately 93% of cluster scores above 0. All 120 or so repertoires were used to score co-occurrence in the validation cohort in a later analysis, because that analysis had no HLA typing for the cohort. The classifier was reported to diagnose cytomegalovirus status with high specificity and sensitivity in both the original and validation cohorts. It was suggested by the authors that the approach could potentially be generalized to other disease states and immunological phenotypes. In vitro tests confirmed that three of the cytomegalovirus-associated TCR beta chains recognize cytomegalovirus antigens. The study listed 150 to 200 TCR beta chains as associated with cytomegalovirus. Across donors, most TCR sequences were observed very rarely, whereas some public TCRs were present in many individuals.

Separate from the roughly 700-subject first cohort, the validation cohort of 95 to 150 subjects was the group to which the donors belonged. Per the germline V gene, SGHTA is the CDR1 and FQGNSA is the CDR2. There are 17 amino acids in the CDR3, from cysteine to phenylalanine inclusive. Only the CDR3 region is kept as DNA, spanning 51 bases read in frame from base 1. The germline V end is reduced by 3 bases and the J end by 0 bases; junction bases left unmatched: 9. The library was generated by the immunoSEQ multiplex PCR assay. Per the authors' processing: A statistical classification framework was built for diagnosing cytomegalovirus status from the catalog of TCR beta chain sequences. Not all clones reach the TCRdb copy of this immuneACCESS table, which keeps in-frame sequences only. Checked studies attribute under half of the gap to unresolved V genes and leave the rest unexplained. V and J calls and clone size are those listed in that table; D and trimming were worked out from the DNA. The sample table holds approximately 65,000 clones, of which around 90% were seen once. The ten largest clones represent about 3% of the sample.

The sample taken for sequencing was PBMCs. The receptor was derived from a man aged 18 to 30 in good health and CMV-seronegative. The chain employs TRBV7-2 and TRBJ2-3, and TRBD2 aligns with 7 junction nucleotides. The nucleotide sequence is given as TGTGCCAGCAGCTTGAGAGGGAGGGCGTTTAGCACAGATACGCAGTATTTT. The translation is CASSLRGRAFSTDTQYF.